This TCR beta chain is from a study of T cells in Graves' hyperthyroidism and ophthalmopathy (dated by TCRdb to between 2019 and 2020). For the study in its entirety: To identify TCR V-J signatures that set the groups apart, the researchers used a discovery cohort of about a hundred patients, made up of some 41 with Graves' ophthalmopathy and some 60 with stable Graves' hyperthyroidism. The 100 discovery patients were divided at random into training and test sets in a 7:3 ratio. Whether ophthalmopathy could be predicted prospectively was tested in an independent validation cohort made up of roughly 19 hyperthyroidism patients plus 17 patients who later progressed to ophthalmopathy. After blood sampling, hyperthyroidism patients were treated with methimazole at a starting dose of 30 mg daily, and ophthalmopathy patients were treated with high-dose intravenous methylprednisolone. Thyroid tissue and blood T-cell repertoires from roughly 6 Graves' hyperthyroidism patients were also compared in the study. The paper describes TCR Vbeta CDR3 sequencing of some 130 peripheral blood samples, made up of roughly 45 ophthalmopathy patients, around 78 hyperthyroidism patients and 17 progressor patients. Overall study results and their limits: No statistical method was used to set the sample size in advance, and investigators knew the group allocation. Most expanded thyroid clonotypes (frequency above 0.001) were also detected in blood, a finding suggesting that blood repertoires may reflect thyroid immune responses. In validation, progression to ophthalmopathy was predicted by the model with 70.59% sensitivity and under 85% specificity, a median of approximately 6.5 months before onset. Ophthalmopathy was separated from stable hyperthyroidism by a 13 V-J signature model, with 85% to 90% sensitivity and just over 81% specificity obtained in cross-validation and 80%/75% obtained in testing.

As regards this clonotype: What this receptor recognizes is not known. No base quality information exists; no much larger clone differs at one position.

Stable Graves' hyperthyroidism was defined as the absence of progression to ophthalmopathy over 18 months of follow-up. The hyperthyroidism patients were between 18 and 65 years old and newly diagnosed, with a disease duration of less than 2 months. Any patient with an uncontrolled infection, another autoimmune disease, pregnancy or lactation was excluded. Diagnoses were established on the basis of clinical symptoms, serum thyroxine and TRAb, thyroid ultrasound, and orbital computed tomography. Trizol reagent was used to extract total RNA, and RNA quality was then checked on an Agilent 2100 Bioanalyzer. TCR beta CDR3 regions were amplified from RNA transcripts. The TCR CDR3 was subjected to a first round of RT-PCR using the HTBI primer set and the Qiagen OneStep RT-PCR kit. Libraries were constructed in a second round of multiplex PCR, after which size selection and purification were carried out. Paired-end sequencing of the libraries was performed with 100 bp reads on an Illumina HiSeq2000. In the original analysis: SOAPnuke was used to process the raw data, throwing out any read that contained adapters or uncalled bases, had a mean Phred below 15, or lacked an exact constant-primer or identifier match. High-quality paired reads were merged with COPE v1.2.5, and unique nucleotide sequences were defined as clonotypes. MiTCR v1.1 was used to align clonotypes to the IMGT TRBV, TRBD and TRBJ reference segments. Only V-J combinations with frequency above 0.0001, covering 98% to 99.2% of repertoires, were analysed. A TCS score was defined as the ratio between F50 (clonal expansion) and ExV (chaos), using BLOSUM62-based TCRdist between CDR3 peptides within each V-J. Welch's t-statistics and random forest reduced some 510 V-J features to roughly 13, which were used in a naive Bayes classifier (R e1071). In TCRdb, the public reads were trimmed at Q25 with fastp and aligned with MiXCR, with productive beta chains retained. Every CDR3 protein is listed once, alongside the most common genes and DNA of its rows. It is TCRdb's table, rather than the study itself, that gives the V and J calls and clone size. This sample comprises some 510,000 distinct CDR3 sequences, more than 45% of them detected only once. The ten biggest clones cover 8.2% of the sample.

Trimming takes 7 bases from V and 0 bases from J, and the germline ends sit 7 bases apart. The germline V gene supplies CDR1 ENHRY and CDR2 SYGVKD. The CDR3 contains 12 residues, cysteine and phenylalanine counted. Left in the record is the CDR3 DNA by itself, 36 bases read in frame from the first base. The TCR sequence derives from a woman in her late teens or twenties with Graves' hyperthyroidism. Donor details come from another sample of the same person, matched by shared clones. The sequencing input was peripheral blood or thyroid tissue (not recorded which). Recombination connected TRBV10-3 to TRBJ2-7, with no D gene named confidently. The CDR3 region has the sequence CAIKSYSYEQYF. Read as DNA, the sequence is TGTGCCATCAAGAGCTACTCCTACGAGCAGTACTTC.